The clone carrying this T cell receptor beta chain was observed a handful of times. The target antigen is unknown. The sample originates from a study of blood T cells in healthy people across ages. With 1 base removed from V and 2 bases from J, the gap between germline ends came to 10 bases. This CDR3 is 15 amino acids long. Germline V gene data show CDR1 as SGHRS and CDR2 as YFSETQ. Findings and limits, study-wide: TCR beta diversity tracked closely with naive T cell percentage. Fewer expanded clones and more diversity marked long-lived versus aged donors.

Then a second PCR, running about 6 to 11 cycles, was carried out with a sample-barcoded 5' primer and a J-beta primer mix. Template switching added a 12-random-nucleotide identifier to every cDNA molecule. TCRdb re-called the 5' RACE reads with MiXCR, one entry per CDR3 protein. The table has about 1.8 million distinct CDR3 sequences, roughly 49% seen once; the top ten hold approximately 2%. The V and J genes are TRBV5-1 and TRBJ2-1; D is perhaps TRBD2 (6 bases). This clonotype was sampled from a woman between 40 and 55 years old in good health. Material: blood. The chain's CDR3 is CASSLFPGAYNEQFF. In DNA, the CDR3 is TGCGCCAGCAGCTTGTTCCCGGGGGCCTACAATGAGCAGTTCTTC.